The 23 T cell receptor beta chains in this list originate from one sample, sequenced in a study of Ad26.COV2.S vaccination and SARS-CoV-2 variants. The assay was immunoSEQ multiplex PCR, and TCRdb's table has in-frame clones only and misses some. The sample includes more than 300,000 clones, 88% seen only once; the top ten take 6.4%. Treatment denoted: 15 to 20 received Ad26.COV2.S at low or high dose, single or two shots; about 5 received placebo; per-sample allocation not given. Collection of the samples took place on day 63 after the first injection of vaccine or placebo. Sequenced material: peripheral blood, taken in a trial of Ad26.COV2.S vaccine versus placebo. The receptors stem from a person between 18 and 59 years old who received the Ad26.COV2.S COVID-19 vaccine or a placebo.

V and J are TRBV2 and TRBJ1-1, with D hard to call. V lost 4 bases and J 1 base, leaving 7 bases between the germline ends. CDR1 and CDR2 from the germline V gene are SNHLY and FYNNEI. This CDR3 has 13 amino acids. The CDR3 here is CASSGWSNTEAFF. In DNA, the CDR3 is TGTGCCAGCAGTGGGTGGTCGAACACTGAAGCTTTCTTT.

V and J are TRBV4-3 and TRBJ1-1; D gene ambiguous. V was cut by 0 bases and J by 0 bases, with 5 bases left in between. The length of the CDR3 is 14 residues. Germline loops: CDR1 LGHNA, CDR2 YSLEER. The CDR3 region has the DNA TGCGCCAGCAGCCAAGATCCCTTGAACACTGAAGCTTTCTTT. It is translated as CASSQDPLNTEAFF.

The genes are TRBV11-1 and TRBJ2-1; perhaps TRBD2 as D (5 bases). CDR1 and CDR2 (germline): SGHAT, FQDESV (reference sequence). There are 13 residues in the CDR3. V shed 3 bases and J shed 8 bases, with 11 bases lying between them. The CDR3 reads CASSLRVAHEQFF. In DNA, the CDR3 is TGTGCCAGCAGCTTGCGGGTGGCCCATGAGCAGTTCTTC.

CDR3 sequence reads: CASSLDSTNTGELFF. CDR3 bases: TGCGCCAGCAGCTTGGACAGCACGAACACCGGGGAGCTGTTTTTT. J is TRBJ2-2 and V is TRBV5-1; D remains ambiguous. CDR1 is SGHRS, CDR2 YFSETQ, per germline. Trimming removed 0 bases at V and 0 bases at J, with 6 bases between. The CDR3 consists of 15 residues.

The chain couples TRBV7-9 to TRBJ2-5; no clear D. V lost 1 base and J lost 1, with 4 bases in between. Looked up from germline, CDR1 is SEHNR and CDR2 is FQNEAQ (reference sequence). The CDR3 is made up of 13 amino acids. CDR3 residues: CASSLVVQETQYF. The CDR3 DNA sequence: TGTGCCAGCAGCTTAGTAGTCCAAGAGACCCAGTACTTC.

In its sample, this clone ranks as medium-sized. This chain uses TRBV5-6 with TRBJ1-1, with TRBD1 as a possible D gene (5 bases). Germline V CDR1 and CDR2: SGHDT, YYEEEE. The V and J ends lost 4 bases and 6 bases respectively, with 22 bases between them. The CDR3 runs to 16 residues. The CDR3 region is CASSAGVGRGVAEAFF. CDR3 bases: TGTGCCAGCAGCGCGGGCGTGGGGCGGGGAGTGGCTGAAGCTTTCTTT.

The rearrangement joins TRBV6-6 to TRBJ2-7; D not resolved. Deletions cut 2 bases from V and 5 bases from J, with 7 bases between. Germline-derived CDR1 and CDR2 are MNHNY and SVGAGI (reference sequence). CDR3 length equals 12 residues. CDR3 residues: CASSYVADEQYF. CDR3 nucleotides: TGTGCCAGCAGTTACGTGGCCGACGAGCAGTACTTC.

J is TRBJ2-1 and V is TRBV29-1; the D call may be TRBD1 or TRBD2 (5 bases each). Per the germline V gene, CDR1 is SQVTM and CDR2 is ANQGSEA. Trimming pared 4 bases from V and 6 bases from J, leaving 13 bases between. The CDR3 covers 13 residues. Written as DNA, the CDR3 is TGCAGCGTTGTAGGGACGGCGGCCAATGAGCAGTTCTTC. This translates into CSVVGTAANEQFF.

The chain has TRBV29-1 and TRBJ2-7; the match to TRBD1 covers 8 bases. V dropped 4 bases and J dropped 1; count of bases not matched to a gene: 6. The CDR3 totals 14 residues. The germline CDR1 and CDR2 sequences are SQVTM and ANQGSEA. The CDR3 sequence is CSVVPGGASYEQYF. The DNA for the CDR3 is TGCAGCGTTGTCCCAGGGGGCGCATCCTACGAGCAGTACTTC.

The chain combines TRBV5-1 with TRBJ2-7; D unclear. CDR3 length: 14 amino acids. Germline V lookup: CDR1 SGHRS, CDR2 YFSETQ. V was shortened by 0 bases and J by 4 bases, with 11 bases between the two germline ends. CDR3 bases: TGCGCCAGCAGCTTGGATGGGCAATCTTACGAGCAGTACTTC. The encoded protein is CASSLDGQSYEQYF.

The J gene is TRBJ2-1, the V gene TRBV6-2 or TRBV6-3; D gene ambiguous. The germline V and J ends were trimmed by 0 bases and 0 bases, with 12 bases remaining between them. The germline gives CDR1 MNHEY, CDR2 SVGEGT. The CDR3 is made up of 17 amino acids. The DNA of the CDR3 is TGTGCCAGCAGTTACTCGAACCCCTGGGACTCCTACAATGAGCAGTTCTTC. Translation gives CASSYSNPWDSYNEQFF.

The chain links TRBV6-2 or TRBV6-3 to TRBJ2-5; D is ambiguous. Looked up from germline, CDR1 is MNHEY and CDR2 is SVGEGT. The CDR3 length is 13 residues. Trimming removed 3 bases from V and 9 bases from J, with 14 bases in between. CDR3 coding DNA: TGTGCCAGCAGTTATCCGACGGAGTGGGCCCAGTACTTC. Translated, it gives CASSYPTEWAQYF.

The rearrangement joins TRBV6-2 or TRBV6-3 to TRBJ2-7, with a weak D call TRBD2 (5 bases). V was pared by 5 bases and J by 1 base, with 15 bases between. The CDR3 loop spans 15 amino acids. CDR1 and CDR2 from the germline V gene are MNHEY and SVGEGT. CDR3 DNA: TGTGCCAGCAGTCTCCCTATAGCGCTTTCCTACGAGCAGTACTTC. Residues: CASSLPIALSYEQYF.

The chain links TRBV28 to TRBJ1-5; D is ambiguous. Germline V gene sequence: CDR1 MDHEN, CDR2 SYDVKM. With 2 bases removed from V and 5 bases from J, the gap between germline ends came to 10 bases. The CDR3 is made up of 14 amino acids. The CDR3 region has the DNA TGTGCCAGCAGTTTACCGCTATTGGATCAGCCCCAGCATTTT. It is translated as CASSLPLLDQPQHF.

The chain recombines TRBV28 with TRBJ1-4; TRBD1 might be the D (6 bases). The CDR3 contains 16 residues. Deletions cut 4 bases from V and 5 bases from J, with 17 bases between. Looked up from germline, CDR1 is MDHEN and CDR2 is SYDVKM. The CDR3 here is CASSSTTGWENEKLFF. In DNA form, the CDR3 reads TGTGCCAGCAGTTCGACCACAGGGTGGGAAAATGAAAAACTGTTTTTT.

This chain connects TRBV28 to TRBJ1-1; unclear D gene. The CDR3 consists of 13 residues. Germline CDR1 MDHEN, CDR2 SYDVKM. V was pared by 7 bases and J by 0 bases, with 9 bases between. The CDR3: CASKVAVNTEAFF. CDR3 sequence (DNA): TGTGCCAGCAAGGTTGCGGTGAACACTGAAGCTTTCTTT.

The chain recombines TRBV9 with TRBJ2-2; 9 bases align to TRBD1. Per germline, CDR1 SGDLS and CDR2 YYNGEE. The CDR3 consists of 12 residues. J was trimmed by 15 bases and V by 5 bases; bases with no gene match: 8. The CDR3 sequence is CASSDTGGAVFF. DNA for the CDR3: TGTGCCAGCAGTGATACAGGGGGCGCGGTGTTTTTT.

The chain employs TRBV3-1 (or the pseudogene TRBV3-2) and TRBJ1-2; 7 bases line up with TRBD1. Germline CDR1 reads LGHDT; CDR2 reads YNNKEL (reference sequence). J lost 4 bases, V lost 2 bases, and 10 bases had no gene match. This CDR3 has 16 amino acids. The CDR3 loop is CASSQLGQQGIYGYTF. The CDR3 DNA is TGTGCCAGCAGCCAATTGGGACAGCAGGGTATCTATGGCTACACCTTC.

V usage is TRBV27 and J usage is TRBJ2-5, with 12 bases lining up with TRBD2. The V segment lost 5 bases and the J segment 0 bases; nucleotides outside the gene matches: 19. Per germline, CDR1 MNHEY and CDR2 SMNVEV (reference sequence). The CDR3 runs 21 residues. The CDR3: CASSQGTGRSGTSGYQETQYF. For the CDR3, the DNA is TGTGCCAGCAGTCAAGGGACAGGGAGGTCCGGGACTAGCGGGTACCAAGAGACCCAGTACTTC.

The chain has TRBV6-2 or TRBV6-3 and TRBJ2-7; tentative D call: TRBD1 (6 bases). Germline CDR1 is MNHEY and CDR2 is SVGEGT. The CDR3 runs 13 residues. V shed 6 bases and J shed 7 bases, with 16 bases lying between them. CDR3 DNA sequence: TGTGCCAGCAGCCTCCTCCAGGGGCCAGAGCAGTACTTC. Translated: CASSLLQGPEQYF.

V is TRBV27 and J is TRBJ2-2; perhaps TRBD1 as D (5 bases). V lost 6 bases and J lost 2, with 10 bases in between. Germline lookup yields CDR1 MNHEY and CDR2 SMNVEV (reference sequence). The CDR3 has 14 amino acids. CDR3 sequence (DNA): TGTGCCAGCAGGACGGACATCAACACCGGGGAGCTGTTTTTT. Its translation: CASRTDINTGELFF.

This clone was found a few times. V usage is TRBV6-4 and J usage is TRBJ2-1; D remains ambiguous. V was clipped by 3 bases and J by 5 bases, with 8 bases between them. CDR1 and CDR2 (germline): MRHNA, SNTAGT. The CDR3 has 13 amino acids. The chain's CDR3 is CASSEMAHNEQFF. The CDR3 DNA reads TGTGCCAGCAGTGAGATGGCCCACAATGAGCAGTTCTTC.

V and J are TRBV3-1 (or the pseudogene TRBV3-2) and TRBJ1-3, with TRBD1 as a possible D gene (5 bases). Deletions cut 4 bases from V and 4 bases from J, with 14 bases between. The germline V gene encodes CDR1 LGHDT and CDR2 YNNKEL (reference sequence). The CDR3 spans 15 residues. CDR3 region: CASSPMQTVGNTIYF. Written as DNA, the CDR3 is TGTGCCAGCAGCCCCATGCAGACAGTCGGAAACACCATATATTTT.